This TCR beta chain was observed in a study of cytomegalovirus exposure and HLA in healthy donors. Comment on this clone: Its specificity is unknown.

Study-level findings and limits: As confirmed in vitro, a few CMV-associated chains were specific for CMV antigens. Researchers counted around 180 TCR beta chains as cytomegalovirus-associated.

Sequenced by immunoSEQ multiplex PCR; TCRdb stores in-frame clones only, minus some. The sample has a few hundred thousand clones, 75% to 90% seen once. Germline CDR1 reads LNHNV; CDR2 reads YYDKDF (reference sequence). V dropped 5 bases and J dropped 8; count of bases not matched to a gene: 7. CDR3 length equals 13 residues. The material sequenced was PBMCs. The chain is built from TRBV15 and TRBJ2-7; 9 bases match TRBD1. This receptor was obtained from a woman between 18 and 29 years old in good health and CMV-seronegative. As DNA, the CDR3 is TGTGCCACCAGCGGCGGACAGGGGATTAAGCAGTACTTC. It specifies CATSGGQGIKQYF.